Detailed here is one TCR beta chain. Its antigen remains unknown. Reverse transcription of about 0.5 ug total RNA with a constant-region primer produced TCR beta cDNA. Slightly modified ARM-PCR, run as three nested multiplex PCR rounds, produced the TCR beta libraries. PCR rounds one and two used TRBV1-TRBV30 forward primers with a C-beta reverse primer for 10 cycles each. TCRdb fed the multiplex PCR reads into MiXCR, producing one record per CDR3 protein. The sample lists roughly 200,000 distinct CDR3 sequences; around four fifths were seen once. The data are from a study of tumor-infiltrating lymphocytes in primary liver carcinoma. Looked up from germline, CDR1 is SGHAT and CDR2 is FQNNGV. This CDR3 is built from 13 residues. Study findings and constraints: Tumor specimens were characterized by a significantly higher top-250-clone fraction than blood (p = 0.039).

Unsorted bulk tissue, about 19-32 mg of it, served as the source for co-extraction of RNA and DNA. The chain recombines TRBV11-2 with TRBJ1-5, with D unresolved. The TCR sequence derives from a man in his forties or fifties with primary liver carcinoma and hepatitis B virus infection. Input material: tumor tissue from primary liver carcinoma. This CDR3 reads CANSLRGNQPQHF. The CDR3 DNA reads as TGTGCAAACAGTTTAAGGGGCAATCAGCCCCAGCATTTT. The variable domain in full, completed from reference TRBV11-2 and TRBJ1-5, reads EAGVAQSPRYKIIEKRQSVAFWCNPISGHATLYWYQQILGQGPKLLIQFQNNGVVDDSQLPKDRFSAERLKGVDSTLKIQPAKLEDSAVYLCANSLRGNQPQHFGDGTRLSIL.